What follows are 31 T cell receptor beta chains derived from one specimen sequenced in a study of T cells in Graves' hyperthyroidism and ophthalmopathy. Template material for amplifying TCR beta CDR3 regions consisted of RNA transcripts. TCR CDR3 regions were first amplified by RT-PCR with HTBI primers. TCRdb called the multiplex PCR reads again in MiXCR, with one record for every CDR3 protein. The data contain almost 350,000 distinct CDR3 sequences, around a sixth of them singletons. The sample consisted of blood. The receptor set was obtained from a middle-aged woman with Graves' ophthalmopathy.

J is TRBJ2-5 and V is TRBV6-2 or TRBV6-3, with 11 bases matching TRBD2. Germline V gene lookup returns CDR1 MNHEY and CDR2 SVGEGT. The CDR3 totals 16 residues. Unmatched junction bases numbered 7, after V lost 7 bases and J lost 0 bases. The CDR3 nucleotides read TGTGCCAGCACCGGGACTAGCGGAACGTACCAAGAGACCCAGTACTTC. This sequence encodes CASTGTSGTYQETQYF.

Of note for this clonotype: A much bigger clone sits one base away, suggesting this may be a read error. CDR3 sequence reads: CGISESRDRIWEQYF. In nucleotides, the CDR3 is TGTGGCATCAGTGAGTCCAGGGACAGGATCTGGGAGCAGTACTTC. The chain combines TRBV10-3 with TRBJ2-7; 8 nucleotides line up with TRBD1. The CDR3 spans 15 residues. CDR1 and CDR2 from the germline V gene are ENHRY and SYGVKD.

This clonotype was observed many times. The genes are TRBV7-2 and TRBJ1-5; no firm D call. The V end lost 5 bases, the J end lost 4 bases, and 12 bases lay between the germline ends. The CDR3 contains 14 residues. Germline CDR1 SGHTA, CDR2 FQGNSA. DNA for the CDR3: TGTGCCAGCAGCCCCACCCCTGGGAATCAGCCCCAGCATTTT. It yields the protein CASSPTPGNQPQHF.

The sample holds a few counts of this clonotype. This chain uses TRBV6-1 with TRBJ2-7; TRBD1 aligns across 10 bases. V was clipped by 6 bases and J by 0 bases; unmatched bases: 5. The germline V gene has CDR1 MNHNS and CDR2 SASEGT. The CDR3 is 15 amino acids. The CDR3 region has the DNA TGTGCCAGCAGGACAGGGGGCTCGCCCTCCTACGAGCAGTACTTC. Its translation: CASRTGGSPSYEQYF.

Many counts were recorded for this clonotype. CDR3 coding DNA: TGTGCCAGCAGTTTATTGGGGTACGGGGAGCTGTTTTTT. As protein: CASSLLGYGELFF. The genes are TRBV12-3 or TRBV12-4 and TRBJ2-2; D uncertain. The CDR3 is 13 residues long. V gave up 2 bases and J gave up 7 bases, with 8 bases separating them.

This clonotype was observed many times. The chain is built from TRBV12-3 or TRBV12-4 and TRBJ2-5, with 9 nucleotides matching TRBD1. The CDR3 is made up of 15 amino acids. Unmatched junction bases numbered 9, after V lost 6 bases and J lost 4 bases. DNA of the CDR3: TGTGCCAGCAGCCCGGGACAGGGTGTGGGAGAGACCCAGTACTTC. Encoded protein: CASSPGQGVGETQYF.

The sample holds many counts of this clonotype. A read error may produce the germline difference seen at one junction end. The rearrangement uses TRBV2 and TRBJ2-1; 7 positions match TRBD2. From germline, CDR1 is SNHLY and CDR2 FYNNEI. The CDR3 is 16 residues long. The CDR3 region is CASRTTSERLYDEQFF. The CDR3 bases are TGTGCCAGCAGGACTACTAGCGAGCGACTCTACGATGAGCAGTTCTTC.

The chain is built from TRBV27 and TRBJ1-2; 10 nucleotides line up with TRBD1. This CDR3 has 15 residues. The V gene end was trimmed by 6 bases and the J gene end by 6 bases; junction bases not matched to a gene: 10. CDR1 and CDR2 from the germline V gene are MNHEY and SMNVEV (reference sequence). In DNA form, the CDR3 reads TGTGCCAGCAGATCCCTCCGGGACAGGGGTAATGGCTACACCTTC. Protein: CASRSLRDRGNGYTF.

In its sample, this clonotype was seen many times. The V and J genes are TRBV28 and TRBJ2-5; TRBD2 matches 12 bases. This CDR3 is built from 19 residues. CDR1 is MDHEN, CDR2 SYDVKM, per germline. The J segment lost 2 bases and the V segment lost 4 bases, leaving 14 bases of the junction unmatched. CDR3 sequence: CASSYDRLAGEEEQETQYF. In nucleotides, the CDR3 is TGTGCCAGCAGTTACGATAGACTAGCGGGAGAGGAGGAGCAAGAGACCCAGTACTTC.

Points on this clonotype: A much larger clone differs by one base, so this may be a read error. The chain recombines TRBV4-3 with TRBJ2-2, with a possible D match to TRBD2 (5 bases). The CDR3 has 13 residues. The germline gives CDR1 LGHNA, CDR2 YSLEER. CDR3 in DNA: TGCGCCAGCAGCCAACTAGCCGCCGGGGAGCCGTTTTTT. It is translated as CASSQLAAGEPFF.

This clonotype occurred many times. V is TRBV29-1 and J is TRBJ1-1; the match to TRBD1 covers 7 bases. Germline V gene data show CDR1 as SQVTM and CDR2 as ANQGSEA. The CDR3 is made up of 15 amino acids. V was clipped by 6 bases and J by 0 bases; unmatched bases: 10. CDR3 bases: TGCAGCGTCCGAGACAGGGTATTCATGAACACTGAAGCTTTCTTT. As protein: CSVRDRVFMNTEAFF.

This clonotype has a count of ten or more. The chain carries TRBV2 and TRBJ2-5; tentative D call: TRBD1 (6 bases). V was pared by 7 bases and J by 4 bases, with 13 bases between. This CDR3 spans 13 amino acids. Germline lookup yields CDR1 SNHLY and CDR2 FYNNEI. Here the CDR3 reads CASKDSLGETQYF. In DNA, the CDR3 is TGTGCCAGCAAGGACAGCCTGGGAGAGACCCAGTACTTC.

This clonotype turned up a few times. This sequence joins TRBV12-3 or TRBV12-4 and TRBJ1-2, with unresolved D. V lost 7 bases, J lost 8 bases, and 17 bases lay in between. The CDR3 consists of 13 residues. As DNA, the CDR3 is TGTGCCAGCACCCTCGATTTAATCGGAGGCTACACCTTC. As protein: CASTLDLIGGYTF.

This clonotype has at least ten counts. The gene calls are TRBV9 and TRBJ2-2; 16 nucleotides agree with TRBD2. V was clipped by 4 bases and J by 8 bases; unmatched bases: 5. The CDR3 is 16 amino acids. Germline V gives CDR1 SGDLS, CDR2 YYNGEE. The CDR3 DNA reads as TGTGCCAGCAGCCCGTCGGGACTAGCGGGAGGGGGGGAGCTGTTTTTT. It specifies CASSPSGLAGGGELFF.

The chain uses TRBV20-1 and TRBJ2-7, with D tentatively TRBD1 (5 bases). Looked up from germline, CDR1 is DFQATT and CDR2 is SNEGSKA (reference sequence). Trimming removed 2 bases at V and 6 bases at J, with 8 bases between. The CDR3 is 11 amino acids. DNA of the CDR3: TGCAGTGCTAGACAGGGTCTCGAGCAGTACTTC. Residues: CSARQGLEQYF.

Details on this clonotype: This sequence may be a read error, since a much larger clone differs from it by one base. This sequence joins TRBV6-1 and TRBJ1-2; D is ambiguous. CDR1 MNHNS and CDR2 SASEGT come from the germline V gene. The CDR3 is 10 amino acids. V was trimmed by 7 bases and J by 10 bases, leaving 10 bases between them. The CDR3 is CASTIHNYTF. In DNA, the CDR3 is TGTGCCAGCACTATCCATAACTACACCTTC.

This clonotype has at least ten counts. The chain recombines TRBV6-4 with TRBJ1-1; D is unclear. The CDR3 has 11 residues. The germline V gene has CDR1 MRHNA and CDR2 SNTAGT. V was cut by 6 bases and J by 8 bases, with 10 bases left in between. CDR3 nucleotides: TGTGCCAGCAGAGGCCCAAGGGAAGCTTTCTTT. Translating it yields CASRGPREAFF.

This clonotype has a count of ten or more. V is TRBV7-2 and J is TRBJ1-5; D might be TRBD1 (6 bases). The CDR3 is made up of 11 amino acids. Germline CDR1 reads SGHTA; CDR2 reads FQGNSA. DNA of the CDR3: TGTGCGTCAGGGGCGTATCAGCCCCAGCATTTT. Translation: CASGAYQPQHF.

This clonotype was seen repeatedly, ten times or more. CDR3 DNA sequence: TGTGCCAGTATGGTTCGTGGCAGGAGGTCTGAAGCTTTCTTT. This codes for CASMVRGRRSEAFF. V gene TRBV19 combines with J gene TRBJ1-1; D gene unclear. The CDR3 has 14 amino acids. CDR1 is LNHDA and CDR2 is SQIVND in the germline V gene (reference sequence). V was cut by 7 bases and J by 6 bases, with 18 bases left in between. Complete variable domain (other parts from reference TRBV19 and TRBJ1-1): DGGITQSPKYLFRKEGQNVTLSCEQNLNHDAMYWYRQDPGQGLRLIYYSQIVNDFQKGDIAEGYSVSREKKESFPLTVTSAQKNPTAFYLCASMVRGRRSEAFFGQGTRLTVV.

This clonotype was seen at least ten times. The chain uses TRBV19 and TRBJ1-1; no definite D call. Trimming took 2 bases from V and 0 from J, leaving 10 bases between them. The CDR3 has 15 amino acids. CDR1 and CDR2 from the germline V gene are LNHDA and SQIVND (reference sequence). Here the CDR3 reads CASSITQIMNTEAFF. The CDR3 nucleotides are TGTGCCAGTAGTATAACCCAGATCATGAACACTGAAGCTTTCTTT. Complete variable domain (other parts from reference TRBV19 and TRBJ1-1): DGGITQSPKYLFRKEGQNVTLSCEQNLNHDAMYWYRQDPGQGLRLIYYSQIVNDFQKGDIAEGYSVSREKKESFPLTVTSAQKNPTAFYLCASSITQIMNTEAFFGQGTRLTVV.

This clonotype was observed at least ten times. Germline is not matched at one junction end, which may reflect a read error. The CDR3 region is CSVGDRGYEQYF. CDR3 nucleotides: TGCAGCGTGGGGGACAGGGGCTACGAGCAGTACTTC. This sequence joins TRBV28 and TRBJ2-7, with 10 positions matching TRBD1. CDR3 size: 12 residues. The V gene's germline CDR1 is MDHEN and CDR2 SYDVKM. Together with reference TRBV28 and TRBJ2-7, the CDR3 gives the full variable domain: DVKVTQSSRYLVKRTGEKVFLECVQDMDHENMFWYRQDPGLGLRLIYFSYDVKMKEKGDIPEGYSVSREKKERFSLILESASTNQTSMYLCSVGDRGYEQYFGPGTRLTVT.

In its sample, this clonotype was seen many times. The chain couples TRBV4-1 to TRBJ1-2; weak D call: TRBD1 (5 bases). The CDR3 extends over 15 amino acids. Germline CDR1 MGHRA, CDR2 YSYEKL. V shed 0 bases and J shed 4 bases, with 12 bases lying between them. The CDR3 nucleotides read TGCGCCAGCAGCCAAGAAGTAGGGGCACTCTATGGCTACACCTTC. Its translation is CASSQEVGALYGYTF.

In this sample, this clonotype turned up many times. V is TRBV2 and J is TRBJ2-7; 13 bases line up with TRBD2. CDR3 size: 14 residues. J was trimmed by 4 bases and V by 6 bases; bases with no gene match: 3. Germline V CDR1 and CDR2: SNHLY, FYNNEI. CDR3 region: CASSMTSGRYEQYF. In DNA form, the CDR3 reads TGTGCCAGCAGCATGACTAGCGGGAGGTACGAGCAGTACTTC.

The table lists this clonotype with many counts. The chain uses TRBV6-5 and TRBJ1-5; a weak D match, TRBD1 (6 bases). The V gene lost 3 bases and the J gene lost 3 bases, with 15 bases spanning the gap. CDR3 length: 16 amino acids. Germline assignment: CDR1 MNHEY and CDR2 SVGAGI. The CDR3 protein is CASSYRSWTDNQPQHF. As DNA, the CDR3 is TGTGCCAGCAGTTATAGGAGCTGGACAGACAATCAGCCCCAGCATTTT.

This clonotype came up many times. V gene TRBV20-1 combines with J gene TRBJ1-2, with TRBD1 identical over 8 bases. CDR3 length: 11 residues. V was pared by 3 bases and J by 8 bases, with 2 bases of the junction left unmatched. The germline V gene has CDR1 DFQATT and CDR2 SNEGSKA (reference sequence). For the CDR3, the DNA is TGCAGTGCTAGGGACAGGGCAGGCTACACCTTC. Protein product: CSARDRAGYTF.

This clonotype has at least ten counts. The V gene is TRBV4-1, the J gene TRBJ2-7, with TRBD2 matching 7 bases. CDR3 length equals 13 residues. Germline lookup yields CDR1 MGHRA and CDR2 YSYEKL. Trimming removed 4 bases from V and 3 bases from J; junction bases left unmatched: 3. CDR3 sequence reads: CASSPWGGYEQYF. The CDR3 nucleotides are TGCGCCAGCAGCCCCTGGGGGGGCTACGAGCAGTACTTC.

The CDR3 nucleotides read TGCAGTGCTAGCCCCAGTGGAGACATTCAGTACTTC. Amino acid sequence: CSASPSGDIQYF. The gene calls are TRBV20-1 and TRBJ2-4; D unclear. The CDR3 extends over 12 amino acids. V was shortened by 3 bases and J by 8 bases, with 11 bases between the two germline ends. Per the germline V gene, CDR1 is DFQATT and CDR2 is SNEGSKA (reference sequence).

This clonotype was seen at least ten times. This chain uses TRBV9 with TRBJ2-2, with 7 bases matching TRBD1. Germline CDR1 SGDLS, CDR2 YYNGEE. J gave up 3 bases and V 3 bases, and 5 bases lay outside the gene matches. The CDR3 sequence is 15 residues long. The CDR3 protein is CASSGTGVYTGELFF. The CDR3 region has the DNA TGTGCCAGCAGCGGAACAGGGGTCTACACCGGGGAGCTGTTTTTT.

This clonotype showed up many times. This chain joins TRBV28 and TRBJ2-2; 8 bases align to TRBD1. The CDR3 is made up of 16 amino acids. The V and J ends lost 7 bases and 4 bases, in that order; junction bases with no gene match: 11. Germline CDR1 MDHEN, CDR2 SYDVKM. The CDR3 loop reads CASTPIGQGATGELFF. DNA of the CDR3: TGTGCCAGCACCCCAATAGGACAGGGAGCCACCGGGGAGCTGTTTTTT.

This clonotype has a count of ten or more. The chain uses TRBV5-1 and TRBJ2-7, with D unresolved. Germline V gene sequence: CDR1 SGHRS, CDR2 YFSETQ. The CDR3 consists of 13 residues. The V end lost 0 bases, the J end lost 7 bases, and 11 bases lay between the germline ends. The CDR3 region has the DNA TGCGCCAGCAGCTTGGAGGGTACATCAGAGCAGTACTTC. This sequence encodes CASSLEGTSEQYF. The complete variable domain, with remaining parts taken from reference TRBV5-1 and TRBJ2-7, reads KAGVTQTPRYLIKTRGQQVTLSCSPISGHRSVSWYQQTPGQGLQFLFEYFSETQRNKGNFPGRFSGRQFSNSRSEMNVSTLELGDSALYLCASSLEGTSEQYFGPGTRLTVT.

This clonotype was counted at least ten times. The chain combines TRBV7-2 with TRBJ2-5; unclear D gene. Between the trimmed V and J ends, which lost 3 bases and 4 bases, there was a span of 9 bases. From germline, CDR1 is SGHTA and CDR2 FQGNSA. The CDR3 consists of 13 residues. The CDR3 bases are TGTGCCAGCAGCTTCGGCAGGCGAGAGACCCAGTACTTC. Its translation is CASSFGRRETQYF.